The 6 T cell receptor beta chains below were found in one sample sequenced in a study of shared clonotypes between healthy human individuals. TCRdb's table, derived via immunoSEQ multiplex PCR, lists solely in-frame clones and lacks some. The table records a few million clones, around 90% of them present only once. The sequenced material came from naive CD4+ T cells sorted from blood. Subset specified: CD45RA+ positively selected. The receptors come from a man younger than 30 in good health.

The V call is TRBV29-1, the J call TRBJ1-3, with 8 positions matching TRBD1. The CDR3 runs to 15 residues. Germline V lookup: CDR1 SQVTM, CDR2 ANQGSEA. V shed 6 bases, J shed 0 bases, and the junction held 7 bases outside the gene matches. The CDR3 sequence is CSVERTGLSGNTIYF. The CDR3 bases are TGCAGCGTCGAAAGGACAGGGCTCTCTGGAAACACCATATATTTT.

This clone was observed a handful of times. This chain links TRBV28 with TRBJ1-5; D not resolved. Trimming pared 6 bases from V and 11 bases from J, leaving 11 bases between. The CDR3 spans 11 residues. Germline CDR1 reads MDHEN; CDR2 reads SYDVKM. The CDR3: CASSLLGAQHF. CDR3 DNA: TGTGCCAGCAGCCTACTCGGGGCCCAGCATTTT.

This chain joins TRBV10-3 and TRBJ2-3; D possibly uses TRBD1 or TRBD2 (5 bases each). V lost 4 bases and J 5 bases, leaving 13 bases between the germline ends. The length of the CDR3 is 14 residues. Germline lookup yields CDR1 ENHRY and CDR2 SYGVKD. The CDR3 spells CAISGGVRGDTQYF. The CDR3, as DNA: TGTGCCATCAGTGGAGGCGTGAGGGGAGATACGCAGTATTTT.

The count of this clone is one. The chain is built from TRBV2 and TRBJ1-1; D is unclear. Germline CDR1 is SNHLY and CDR2 is FYNNEI. This CDR3 is built from 13 residues. Trimming left V 6 bases short and J 6 bases short, with 14 bases between. The chain's CDR3 is CASSWLGAPEAFF. The DNA of the CDR3 is TGTGCCAGCAGCTGGTTGGGTGCCCCTGAAGCTTTCTTT.

This chain links TRBV9 with TRBJ1-6; D gene uncertain. Trimming removed 4 bases at V and 5 bases at J, with 7 bases between. The CDR3 covers 13 residues. Germline V gene data show CDR1 as SGDLS and CDR2 as YYNGEE. CDR3 residues: CASSPSDNSPLHF. Here the CDR3 DNA reads TGTGCCAGCAGCCCGTCAGATAATTCACCCCTCCACTTT.

A note on this clone: Other nucleotide sequences from this sample produce the same CDR3. This chain uses TRBV6-1 with TRBJ2-3, with D possibly being TRBD1 (6 bases). Trimming took 7 bases from V and 1 from J, leaving 9 bases between them. This CDR3 spans 13 amino acids. Germline CDR1 reads MNHNS; CDR2 reads SASEGT. CDR3 residues: CASTRQGTDTQYF. The CDR3 DNA reads as TGTGCCAGCACGCGACAGGGCACAGATACGCAGTATTTT.